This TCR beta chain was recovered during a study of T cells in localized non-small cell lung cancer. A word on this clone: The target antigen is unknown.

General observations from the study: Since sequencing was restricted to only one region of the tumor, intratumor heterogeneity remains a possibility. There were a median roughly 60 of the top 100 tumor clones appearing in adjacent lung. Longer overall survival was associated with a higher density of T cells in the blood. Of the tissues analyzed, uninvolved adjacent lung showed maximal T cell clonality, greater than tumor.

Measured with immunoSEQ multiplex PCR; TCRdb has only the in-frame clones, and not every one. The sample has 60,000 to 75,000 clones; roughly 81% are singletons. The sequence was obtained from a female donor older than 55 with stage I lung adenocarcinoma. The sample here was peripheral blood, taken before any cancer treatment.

CDR3 DNA: TGTGCCAGCAGCACCCTACAAGGGGGGGAAAAACTGTTTTTT. Amino acids: CASSTLQGGEKLFF. The V and J genes are TRBV6-1 and TRBJ1-4, with D possibly being TRBD1 (6 bases). Trimming took 6 bases from V and 8 from J, leaving 16 bases between them. The CDR3 extends over 14 amino acids. The V gene's germline CDR1 is MNHNS and CDR2 SASEGT.